This T cell receptor (beta chain) was profiled in a study of identical twins. Whole-study findings and limits: Excess twin sharing in beta out-of-frame sequences was weaker. Insertions were fewer in abundant cord blood beta clonotypes, whereas memory repertoires showed none of this pattern.

MiXCR was run by TCRdb on the 5' RACE reads, yielding one entry per CDR3 protein. The sample records about 390,000 distinct CDR3 sequences, roughly 9% being singletons. In the case of this clonotype: Its antigen is undetermined.

There were only healthy Caucasians among the donors. With 3 bases removed from V and 4 bases from J, the gap between germline ends came to 18 bases. The CDR3 runs 15 residues. Germline V gives CDR1 DFQATT, CDR2 SNEGSKA (reference sequence). The sequence derives from a woman aged 45-65 years in good health. Specimen: naive T cells sorted from blood. The chain carries TRBV20-1 and TRBJ2-5; perhaps TRBD1 as D (6 bases). The CDR3 region has the DNA TGCAGTGCTAGCTCGATCGGACAGAGACTAGAGACCCAGTACTTC. Protein sequence: CSASSIGQRLETQYF.